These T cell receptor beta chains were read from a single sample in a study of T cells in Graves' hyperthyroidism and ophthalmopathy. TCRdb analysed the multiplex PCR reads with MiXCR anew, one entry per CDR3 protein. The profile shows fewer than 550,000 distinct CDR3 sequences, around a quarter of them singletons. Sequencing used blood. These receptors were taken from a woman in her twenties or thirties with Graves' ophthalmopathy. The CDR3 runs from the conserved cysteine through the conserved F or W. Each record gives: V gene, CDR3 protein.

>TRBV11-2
CASSLFSGDGYTF
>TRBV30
CAWNSPGLAGPGDTGELFF
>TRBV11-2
CASSEPEITDTQYF
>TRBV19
CASSVTGAGETQYF
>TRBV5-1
CASSWRGRPTDTQYF
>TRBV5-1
CASSISLAGGPDEQYF
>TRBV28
CASSLSEAIETQYF
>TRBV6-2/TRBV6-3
CASSYGSGVIIGELFF
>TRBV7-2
CASSPRLGERYGYTF
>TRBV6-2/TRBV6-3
CASSGQTNTGELFF
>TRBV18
CASSADMVNTEAFF
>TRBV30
CAWEKDRNQPQHF
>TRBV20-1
CSASSYEQYF
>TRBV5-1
CASSVPGGLGTEAFF
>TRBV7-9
CASSQNLAGEQETQYF
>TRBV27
CASSLSWDRKETKYF
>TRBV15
CATSRDKVAGDQETQYF
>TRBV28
CASSLRRQGENTF
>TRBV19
CASSIKQGNTEAFF
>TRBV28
CASSPPLGRVDTGELFF
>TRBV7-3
CASSLASGGLTEAFF
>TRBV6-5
CASTPVSSYNSPLHF
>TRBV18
CASSPRSDNLNYGYTF
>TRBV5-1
CASSLGGQGRGETQYF
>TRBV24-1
CATTPTPGTEEGAYGYTF
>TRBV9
CVSSVAGGYEQYF
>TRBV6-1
CASSVNGQETQYF
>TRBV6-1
CATTGRQRGYTF
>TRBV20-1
CSARPQGANGYTF
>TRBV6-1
CASSPEKGPVTEAFF
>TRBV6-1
CASSEEVGRGGYTF
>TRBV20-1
CSAHPGLAGGYEQYF
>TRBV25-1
CASSEILGQGTGELFF
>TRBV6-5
CASSSRTSGAYEQYF
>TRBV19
CASSIGQDTEAFF
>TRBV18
CASSPLQGYSGNTIYF
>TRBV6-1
CASSELQGNQETQYF
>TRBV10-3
CAIRRTGVNTEAFF
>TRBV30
CAWSVGSGGVYEQYF
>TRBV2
CASSGRTGPNQPQHF
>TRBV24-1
CATGSEKYQETKYF
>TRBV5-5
CASSLLSSYGYTF
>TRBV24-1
CATSDPRTGGELFF
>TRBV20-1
CSGLQAGPMNTEAFF
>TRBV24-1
CATSEPDVSGANVLTF
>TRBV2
CASSGTGTNSPLHF
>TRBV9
CASSPLRDNGNTIYF
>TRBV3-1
CASSQDGRLEAFF
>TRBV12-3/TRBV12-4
CASSLVGPSHEQYF
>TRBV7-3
CASSLNGAGPYEQYF
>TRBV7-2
CASSWMEGADTQYF